Listed here are 10 T cell receptor beta chains from one sample, sequenced in a study of cytomegalovirus exposure and HLA in healthy donors. PCR involved 60 Vbeta and 13 Jbeta primers. Produced via immunoSEQ multiplex PCR; TCRdb's table is partial and in-frame only. The table shows about 170,000 clones, with about 76% occurring only once. Source material: PBMCs. The receptor source for this set is a woman aged 18 to 35 in good health and CMV-seropositive.

This clone appeared once. The chain combines TRBV29-1 with TRBJ2-7; TRBD1 is a possible D gene (9 bases). The V gene lost 7 bases and the J gene lost 7 bases, with 17 bases spanning the gap. The germline V gene has CDR1 SQVTM and CDR2 ANQGSEA. The CDR3 is 12 residues long. In DNA, the CDR3 is TGCAGCGCTGAGCGGGGGACAGGGGAGCAGTACTTC. Translation gives CSAERGTGEQYF.

The chain has TRBV5-4 and TRBJ2-1, with TRBD1 matching 7 bases. With V trimmed by 7 bases and J by 15 bases, 10 bases remained unmatched. The length of the CDR3 is 11 residues. Germline CDR1 is SGHNT and CDR2 is YYREEE (reference sequence). The CDR3 coding sequence is TGTGCCAGCGGAACCGGGACAGATTCGTTCTTC. It translates to CASGTGTDSFF.

The chain combines TRBV5-1 with TRBJ2-2; unclear D gene. V dropped 4 bases and J dropped 6 bases, with 10 bases sitting between them. This CDR3 is 13 amino acids long. Germline V gene lookup returns CDR1 SGHRS and CDR2 YFSETQ. The CDR3 region is CASSDFRPGELFF. CDR3 nucleotide sequence: TGCGCCAGCAGCGACTTTAGGCCCGGGGAGCTGTTTTTT.

The rearrangement joins TRBV5-1 to TRBJ2-7; D ambiguous. The germline gives CDR1 SGHRS, CDR2 YFSETQ. The CDR3 covers 15 residues. The V end lost 5 bases, the J end lost 0 bases, and 15 bases lay between the germline ends. The DNA of the CDR3 is TGCGCCAGCAGTCCTGACATCGCAAACTCCTACGAGCAGTACTTC. Amino acids: CASSPDIANSYEQYF.

The genes are TRBV15 and TRBJ1-2; 9 nucleotides match TRBD1. Looked up from germline, CDR1 is LNHNV and CDR2 is YYDKDF (reference sequence). CDR3 length: 16 residues. The junction had 8 bases not matched to a gene; V was cut back by 0 bases and J by 6 bases. DNA of the CDR3: TGTGCCACCAGCAGAGATTTAATGGGACAGGGAAATGGCTACACCTTC. It encodes CATSRDLMGQGNGYTF.

The rearrangement uses TRBV4-1 and TRBJ2-7, with TRBD1 matching over 8 bases. This CDR3 region has 16 residues. CDR1 MGHRA and CDR2 YSYEKL come from the germline V gene. The trim removed 4 bases at V and 2 bases at J, leaving 10 bases unmatched. The CDR3 region is CASSRPTGQGTYEQYF. The DNA of the CDR3 is TGCGCCAGCAGCCGCCCGACCGGACAGGGAACCTACGAGCAGTACTTC.

V and J are TRBV7-2 and TRBJ1-6; TRBD1 is a possible D gene (5 bases). Per the germline V gene, CDR1 is SGHTA and CDR2 is FQGNSA. Deletions cut 3 bases from V and 10 bases from J, with 7 bases between. The CDR3 extends over 12 amino acids. The CDR3 DNA reads TGTGCCAGCAGCTTTTGGGGCTCACCCCTCCACTTT. As protein: CASSFWGSPLHF.

The chain joins TRBV6-1 to TRBJ1-4; 8 bases are a match to TRBD1. V shed 2 bases, J shed 3 bases, and the junction held 17 bases outside the gene matches. The CDR3 has 20 residues. The germline gives CDR1 MNHNS, CDR2 SASEGT. The CDR3, as DNA: TGTGCCAGCAGTGAACTCCCCAGGGGGCGCAAGGGGGGTCCTAATGAAAAACTGTTTTTT. Amino acids: CASSELPRGRKGGPNEKLFF.

This sequence joins TRBV4-3 and TRBJ1-5, with D possibly matching TRBD1 (6 bases). This CDR3 region has 20 residues. Germline V gene data show CDR1 as LGHNA and CDR2 as YSLEER. V lost 4 bases and J 4 bases, leaving 29 bases between the germline ends. CDR3 loop: CASSPDHEKQGSGANQPQHF. DNA of the CDR3: TGCGCCAGCAGCCCAGATCATGAAAAACAGGGATCCGGGGCAAATCAGCCCCAGCATTTT.

This clone was counted once. The V gene is TRBV4-1, the J gene TRBJ2-1; a weak D match, TRBD2 (5 bases). The germline V gene has CDR1 MGHRA and CDR2 YSYEKL. V dropped 3 bases and J dropped 6 bases, with 15 bases sitting between them. CDR3 size: 15 residues. CDR3 in amino acids: CASSHGPLAGNEQFF. CDR3 DNA sequence: TGCGCCAGCAGCCACGGGCCTCTCGCGGGCAATGAGCAGTTCTTC.